This TCR beta chain is drawn from a study of blood T cell repertoires in COVID-19. Overall study context: PBMCs, B-cell-depleted T cells, or T cells provided the cDNA or gDNA that made up the material.

This clone was recorded a few times. V shed 7 bases and J shed 1 base, with 14 bases lying between them. The CDR3 runs 14 residues. Original processing notes: Amplified reference gene primers provided the basis for estimating nucleated cell counts. Clones were read by immunoSEQ multiplex PCR, and TCRdb kept only the in-frame ones, dropping some. Clone size and the V and J calls come from that table; the DNA yielded D and trimming. The sample records roughly 90,000 clones, approximately 85% being singletons. The TCR sequence derives from a woman aged 80 or over with COVID-19, enrolled during active disease. The sequenced material came from peripheral blood. V gene TRBV6-7 combines with J gene TRBJ2-7; TRBD2 is a possible D gene (6 bases). TRBV6-7 falls under the ORF class, with uncertain function. CDR3 nucleotides: TGTGCCAGCACTGATACCGGGACTTCCTACGAGCAGTACTTC. It is translated as CASTDTGTSYEQYF.